This T cell receptor (beta chain) was recorded in a study of blood T cells in healthy people across ages. Study-wide results and limits: Percentage of naive T cells showed a strong correlation with TCR beta diversity.

As concerns this clonotype: Its antigen is undetermined.

The individuals who served as donors were healthy Caucasians living in Russia, aged about 6 to 95. The extraction recovered at least 6 micrograms of total RNA per sample. Next came a second PCR, run for roughly 7 to 12 cycles, which used a sample-barcoded 5' primer along with a J-beta primer mix. CDR3-containing paired-end reads numbering at least 2.5 million came from each sample. TCRdb independently ran MiXCR on the 5' RACE reads; one entry per CDR3 protein. In the table there are roughly 1.6 million distinct CDR3 sequences, roughly 32% of which are singletons. Sequenced: blood. This TCR was sampled from a woman aged 25 to 45 in good health.

The chain's CDR3 is CSISGREGLEQYF. The CDR3, as DNA: TGCAGTATCTCAGGGCGGGAGGGCCTCGAGCAGTACTTC. The rearrangement joins TRBV20-1 to TRBJ2-7, with 9 bases identical to TRBD2. V was pared by 8 bases and J by 6 bases, with 11 bases of the junction left unmatched. The germline gives CDR1 DFQATT, CDR2 SNEGSKA (reference sequence). The CDR3 is made up of 13 amino acids.